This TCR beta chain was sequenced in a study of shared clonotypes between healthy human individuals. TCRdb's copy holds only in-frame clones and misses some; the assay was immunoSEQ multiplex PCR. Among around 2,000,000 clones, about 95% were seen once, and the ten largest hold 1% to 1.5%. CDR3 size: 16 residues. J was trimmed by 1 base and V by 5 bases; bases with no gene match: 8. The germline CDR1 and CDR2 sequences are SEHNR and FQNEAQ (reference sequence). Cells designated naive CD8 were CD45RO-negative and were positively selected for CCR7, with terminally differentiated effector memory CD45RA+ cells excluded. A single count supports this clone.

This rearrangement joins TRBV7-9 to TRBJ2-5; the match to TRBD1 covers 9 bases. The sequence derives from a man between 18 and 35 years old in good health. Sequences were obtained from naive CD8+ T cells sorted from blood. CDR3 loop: CASSDPGTGRQETQYF. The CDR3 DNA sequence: TGTGCCAGCAGCGACCCCGGGACAGGGCGCCAAGAGACCCAGTACTTC.